This passage covers 3 T cell receptor beta chains from one sample sequenced in a study of T-cell reconstitution after alpha-beta-depleted transplantation in children. Using unique molecular identifiers, the investigators prepared the TCRbeta library. Via MiXCR, TCRdb re-called the PCR reads, giving one row per CDR3 protein. The sample consists of about 900,000 distinct CDR3 sequences, around 30% of them appearing once. The sample here was PBMCs, mostly from graft donor cells, taken 360 days after TCRalphabeta/CD19-depleted stem cell transplant. The receptors were gathered from a boy under two years old who had a stem cell transplant for SCID, so the T cells may come from the graft donor.

V and J are TRBV5-5 and TRBJ1-1; D gene ambiguous. V was cut by 0 bases and J by 5 bases, with 8 bases left in between. CDR3 length: 13 residues. The germline V gene encodes CDR1 SGHKS and CDR2 YYEKEE (reference sequence). The CDR3 DNA reads as TGTGCCAGCAGCTTGGCTAGGTTGACTGAAGCTTTCTTT. This gives the protein CASSLARLTEAFF.

The V call is TRBV4-1, the J call TRBJ1-3; 11 nucleotides line up with TRBD1. This CDR3 spans 16 amino acids. After removal of 6 bases from V and 2 bases from J, the junction contained 6 bases not matched to a gene. Germline loops: CDR1 MGHRA, CDR2 YSYEKL. CDR3 coding DNA: TGCGCCAGCAGACCCGGACAGGGGGCTACTGGAAACACCATATATTTT. This sequence encodes CASRPGQGATGNTIYF.

This clonotype was seen only a few times. The chain couples TRBV20-1 to TRBJ1-5, with TRBD1 matching over 7 bases. CDR1 and CDR2 (germline): DFQATT, SNEGSKA (reference sequence). V lost 5 bases, J lost 7 bases, and 11 bases stayed unmatched. The CDR3 runs 14 residues. The CDR3 nucleotides read TGCAGTGCTGGACCCAAGACAGGGAACCAGCCCCAGCATTTT. This encodes CSAGPKTGNQPQHF.